This T cell receptor beta chain was sequenced in a study of T cell responses to AZD1222 COVID-19 vaccine. The ends lost 1 base at V and 3 bases at J; junction bases unmatched: 6. The germline V gene has CDR1 MNHEY and CDR2 SMNVEV (reference sequence). The CDR3 sequence is 15 residues long. Study results and caveats: Repertoire collection took place solely once the T cell response had peaked. The donors showed a predominance of white British ancestry and of females, with possible underestimation of clonal diversity. Reportedly, nearly half the spike-specific TCRs target unmutated variant regions.

Points on this clone: The target antigen is unknown.

Sequencing used immunoSEQ multiplex PCR; TCRdb keeps in-frame clones, though not all of them. Counted here are 140,000 or so clones, approximately 90% occurring once; the ten biggest clones make up about 4%. This sample comprised peripheral blood, obtained 28 days after the second AZD1222 dose. The clonotype originates from an adult who received the AZD1222 COVID-19 vaccine. The chain combines TRBV27 with TRBJ2-7; 7 nucleotides line up with TRBD2. The CDR3 coding sequence is TGTGCCAGCAGTTTATGGGCGGGGGATTACTACGAGCAGTACTTC. It encodes CASSLWAGDYYEQYF.